This T cell receptor beta chain is from a study of radiotherapy plus CTLA-4 blockade in lung cancer. Study background: Objective responses emerged in about 20% of patients, and over 30% attained disease control.

As for this clone: Its antigen is not identified.

People whose metastatic non-small-cell lung cancer was chemo-refractory got focal radiation along with CTLA-4 blockade by ipilimumab. Whole-study results and caveats: It was early blood T cell clone dynamics, with interferon-beta, that reportedly best predicted response. TCR clones from tumors expanded in blood after radiotherapy plus ipilimumab.

Libraries were prepared by immunoSEQ multiplex PCR; TCRdb keeps only in-frame clonotypes and omits some of them. Of tens of thousands of clones in the sample, around three quarters were seen once. Germline CDR1 LNHNV, CDR2 YYDKDF (reference sequence). The CDR3 is 14 residues long. V was shortened by 5 bases and J by 0 bases, with 9 bases between the two germline ends. Material: peripheral blood, obtained from a patient treated with radiotherapy plus ipilimumab. The chain uses TRBV15 and TRBJ2-3, with D perhaps TRBD1 (5 bases). This TCR was sampled from a human donor with non-small cell lung cancer who had a complete response to radiotherapy plus ipilimumab. The DNA of the CDR3 is TGTGCCACCAGCCTAGACAGAAGCACAGATACGCAGTATTTT. Translating gives CATSLDRSTDTQYF. The full variable domain, completed using reference TRBV15 and TRBJ2-3, is DAMVIQNPRYQVTQFGKPVTLSCSQTLNHNVMYWYQQKSSQAPKLLFHYYDKDFNNEADTPDNFQSRRPNTSFCFLDIRSPGLGDTAMYLCATSLDRSTDTQYFGPGTRLTVL.